What follows are 25 T cell receptor beta chains derived from one specimen sequenced in a study of graft-versus-host responses after intestinal transplantation. No antigen has been identified for these receptors. This table comes from immunoSEQ multiplex PCR, and its TCRdb copy is limited to in-frame clones, with some not included. The sample has about 98,000 clones, roughly four fifths seen once; the top ten hold 15% to 20%. The sequencing used unstimulated CD8+ T cells sorted from spleen or lymph node cells, collected before intestinal transplant. The origin of the receptors is a human donor who received an intestinal transplant.

This chain joins TRBV19 and TRBJ1-6; D unclear. This CDR3 comprises 9 residues. The V end was cut by 10 bases, the J end by 13 bases, with 8 bases between. Germline CDR1 reads LNHDA; CDR2 reads SQIVND (reference sequence). CDR3 in DNA: TGTGCCACCCTATTGCCCCTCCACTTT. Protein product: CATLLPLHF. Drawing the rest from reference TRBV19 and TRBJ1-6, the complete variable domain is DGGITQSPKYLFRKEGQNVTLSCEQNLNHDAMYWYRQDPGQGLRLIYYSQIVNDFQKGDIAEGYSVSREKKESFPLTVTSAQKNPTAFYLCATLLPLHFGNGTRLTVT.

CDR3 sequence: CASSLGRRLEKLFF. CDR3 in DNA: TGCGCCAGCAGCTTGGGACGGAGGCTTGAAAAACTGTTTTTT. The chain is built from TRBV5-1 and TRBJ1-4; D not certain. The V end lost 0 bases, the J end lost 7 bases, and 10 bases lay between the germline ends. The CDR3 length is 14 residues. CDR1 and CDR2 from the germline V gene are SGHRS and YFSETQ.

This clone appeared once. CDR3 protein: CASTPLEAYNEQFF. In DNA, the CDR3 is TGTGCCAGCACCCCCCTAGAGGCCTACAATGAGCAGTTCTTC. The chain combines TRBV9 with TRBJ2-1, with D unresolved. V dropped 6 bases and J dropped 2 bases, with 12 bases sitting between them. This CDR3 contains 14 residues. CDR1 is SGDLS, CDR2 YYNGEE, per germline.

Here the CDR3 reads CSAGAETQYF. The CDR3 coding sequence is TGCAGTGCCGGTGCAGAGACCCAGTACTTC. The V and J genes are TRBV20-1 and TRBJ2-5; the D is unclear. With 6 bases removed from V and 4 bases from J, the gap between germline ends came to 6 bases. Germline-derived CDR1 and CDR2 are DFQATT and SNEGSKA (reference sequence). This CDR3 is built from 10 residues.

The chain employs TRBV6-5 and TRBJ2-7; D is perhaps TRBD2 (6 bases). V was pared by 11 bases and J by 2 bases, with 13 bases between. There are 12 residues in the CDR3. The germline gives CDR1 MNHEY, CDR2 SVGAGI. The CDR3, as DNA: TGTGCCGCCCGGGACTGGGCCTACGAGCAGTACTTC. Translated: CAARDWAYEQYF.

CDR3 nucleotide sequence: TGTGCCAGCTCAGTACTAGCGGGAACAGATACGCAGTATTTT. Translation gives CASSVLAGTDTQYF. The chain couples TRBV18 to TRBJ2-3, with 10 bases that match TRBD2. V shed 5 bases, J shed 3 bases, and the junction held 2 bases outside the gene matches. CDR3 length: 14 residues. Germline V lookup: CDR1 KGHSH, CDR2 LQKENI.

The chain recombines TRBV27 with TRBJ2-5, with D unclear. V gave up 2 bases and J gave up 2 bases, with 15 bases separating them. The V gene's germline CDR1 is MNHEY and CDR2 SMNVEV (reference sequence). The CDR3 is 16 amino acids. CDR3 bases: TGTGCCAGCAGTTTAGAAACCACCCACCCACAAGAGACCCAGTACTTC. Its translation: CASSLETTHPQETQYF.

This rearrangement joins TRBV10-1 to TRBJ2-6; the match to TRBD1 covers 12 bases. Per germline, CDR1 WNHNN and CDR2 SYGVQD (reference sequence). There are 21 residues in the CDR3. Unmatched junction bases numbered 11, after V lost 2 bases and J lost 0 bases. CDR3 sequence reads: CASSEVRDRGRVPSGANVLTF. In nucleotides, the CDR3 is TGCGCCAGCAGTGAGGTCCGGGACAGGGGGCGCGTCCCCTCTGGGGCCAACGTCCTGACTTTC.

This chain joins TRBV5-1 and TRBJ1-3, with 7 nucleotides matching TRBD1. The CDR3 sequence is 16 residues long. Germline lookup yields CDR1 SGHRS and CDR2 YFSETQ. J was trimmed by 2 bases and V by 4 bases; bases with no gene match: 9. The CDR3 coding sequence is TGCGCCAGCAGCACCGGACAGGTATTTCCTGGAAACACCATATATTTT. It translates to CASSTGQVFPGNTIYF.

V is TRBV19 and J is TRBJ2-5; TRBD2 is a possible D gene (7 bases). CDR1 is LNHDA, CDR2 SQIVND, per germline (reference sequence). The CDR3 contains 15 residues. V was shortened by 1 base and J by 4 bases, with 13 bases between the two germline ends. The DNA for the CDR3 is TGTGCCAGTAGTATAGTAAGGGGGGGGTTAGAGACCCAGTACTTC. Translating it yields CASSIVRGGLETQYF.

The chain combines TRBV5-1 with TRBJ2-1, with D unclear. The CDR3 has 13 amino acids. Trimming left V 2 bases short and J 5 bases short, with 8 bases between. The V gene's germline CDR1 is SGHRS and CDR2 YFSETQ. The CDR3 coding sequence is TGCGCCAGCAGCTTCGACTGGAACAATGAGCAGTTCTTC. Its translation: CASSFDWNNEQFF. The full variable domain, rest sourced from reference TRBV5-1 and TRBJ2-1, is KAGVTQTPRYLIKTRGQQVTLSCSPISGHRSVSWYQQTPGQGLQFLFEYFSETQRNKGNFPGRFSGRQFSNSRSEMNVSTLELGDSALYLCASSFDWNNEQFFGPGTRLTVL.

Here the CDR3 DNA reads TGTGCCAGCTCACCATGGACTAGTGAGAACACCGGGGAGCTGTTTTTT. The encoded protein is CASSPWTSENTGELFF. The rearrangement joins TRBV18 to TRBJ2-2; 7 nucleotides line up with TRBD2. The CDR3 totals 16 residues. V lost 2 bases, J lost 1 base, and 4 bases stayed unmatched. Germline CDR1 and CDR2: KGHSH and LQKENI. Full variable domain (rest looked up from reference TRBV18 and TRBJ2-2): NAGVMQNPRHLVRRRGQEARLRCSPMKGHSHVYWYRQLPEEGLKFMVYLQKENIIDESGMPKERFSAEFPKEGPSILRIQQVVRGDSAAYFCASSPWTSENTGELFFGEGSRLTVL.

The chain employs TRBV7-3 and TRBJ2-3; D gene uncertain. Trimming shortened V by 5 bases and J by 2 bases, and 14 bases separated the two germline ends. The CDR3 runs 15 residues. The germline V gene has CDR1 SGHTA and CDR2 FQGTGA. The CDR3 reads CASSPGTAATDTQYF. The CDR3, as DNA: TGTGCCAGCAGCCCTGGAACTGCCGCCACAGATACGCAGTATTTT.

V is TRBV14 and J is TRBJ2-7; D remains ambiguous. Germline V CDR1 and CDR2: SGHDN, FVKESK. This CDR3 comprises 16 residues. V was trimmed by 4 bases and J by 3 bases, leaving 19 bases between them. CDR3 coding DNA: TGTGCCAGCAGCCTGGTCCGGGTGGAGAATATCTACGAGCAGTACTTC. This gives the protein CASSLVRVENIYEQYF.

Points on this clone: Other DNA sequences within the sample encode an identical CDR3. The chain joins TRBV5-6 to TRBJ2-2; no definite D call. The CDR3 contains 13 residues. V lost 0 bases, J lost 6 bases, and 6 bases lay in between. Germline CDR1 is SGHDT and CDR2 is YYEEEE. The CDR3: CASSLGASGELFF. The CDR3 bases are TGTGCCAGCAGCTTGGGGGCATCCGGGGAGCTGTTTTTT.

The genes are TRBV2 and TRBJ2-7; D might be TRBD1 (6 bases). Germline V gives CDR1 SNHLY, CDR2 FYNNEI. The V end lost 4 bases, the J end lost 7 bases, and 11 bases lay between the germline ends. The CDR3 has 12 residues. CDR3 region: CASSAGDKEQYF. As DNA, the CDR3 is TGTGCCAGCAGTGCCGGGGACAAGGAGCAGTACTTC.

The chain links TRBV6-6 to TRBJ2-3, with 11 positions matching TRBD2. With V trimmed by 6 bases and J by 3 bases, 5 bases remained unmatched. The germline V gene encodes CDR1 MNHNY and CDR2 SVGAGI (reference sequence). The CDR3 has 15 amino acids. The CDR3 region is CASSPSGGFTDTQYF. The CDR3 nucleotides are TGTGCCAGCAGCCCTAGCGGGGGGTTTACAGATACGCAGTATTTT.

The chain uses TRBV9 and TRBJ2-2; 11 positions agree with TRBD1. Trimming took 3 bases from V and 5 from J; bases not matched to a gene: 3. Per the germline V gene, CDR1 is SGDLS and CDR2 is YYNGEE. This CDR3 comprises 15 residues. CDR3 loop: CASSEGQGGTGELFF. CDR3 in DNA: TGTGCCAGCAGCGAGGGACAGGGGGGGACCGGGGAGCTGTTTTTT.

The rearrangement links TRBV28 to TRBJ2-4; D remains ambiguous. Germline assignment: CDR1 MDHEN and CDR2 SYDVKM. The CDR3 is 12 residues long. Trimming took off 11 bases at V and 1 base at J, with 9 bases between the two ends. The CDR3 loop reads CASSLAKNIQYF. The CDR3 region has the DNA TGTGCCTCTTCGCTTGCCAAAAACATTCAGTACTTC.

This clone was seen repeatedly, ten times or more. The chain is built from TRBV27 and TRBJ2-3; no firm D call. CDR3 length: 15 amino acids. V dropped 2 bases and J dropped 0 bases, with 9 bases sitting between them. CDR1 and CDR2 (germline): MNHEY, SMNVEV (reference sequence). The CDR3: CASSLQVSSTDTQYF. The CDR3 coding sequence is TGTGCCAGCAGTTTACAGGTCTCTAGCACAGATACGCAGTATTTT.

This chain connects TRBV2 to TRBJ2-3; D call uncertain. Germline V gene data show CDR1 as SNHLY and CDR2 as FYNNEI. The CDR3 runs 13 residues. Trimming left V 3 bases short and J 6 bases short, with 10 bases between. CDR3 loop: CASSDGYVDTQYF. DNA of the CDR3: TGTGCCAGCAGTGACGGCTATGTCGATACGCAGTATTTT.

This chain links TRBV2 with TRBJ2-1, with 9 bases matching TRBD2. The V segment lost 5 bases and the J segment 11 bases; nucleotides outside the gene matches: 13. The CDR3 loop spans 15 amino acids. Germline CDR1 SNHLY, CDR2 FYNNEI. The DNA of the CDR3 is TGTGCCAGCAGTCGCCTCCCGGGACTAGCTCATAAGCAGTTCTTC. Its translation is CASSRLPGLAHKQFF. The variable domain in full, with the rest retrieved from reference TRBV2 and TRBJ2-1, is EPEVTQTPSHQVTQMGQEVILRCVPISNHLYFYWYRQILGQKVEFLVSFYNNEISEKSEIFDDQFSVERPDGSNFTLKIRSTKLEDSAMYFCASSRLPGLAHKQFFGPGTRLTVL.

The V gene is TRBV6-5, the J gene TRBJ1-1, with D possibly being TRBD1 (5 bases). Germline V gene data show CDR1 as MNHEY and CDR2 as SVGAGI. The CDR3 totals 14 residues. V was trimmed by 5 bases and J by 4 bases, leaving 14 bases between them. CDR3 nucleotides: TGTGCCAGCAGTGAAGTTGGGGGGGGCACTGAAGCTTTCTTT. It encodes CASSEVGGGTEAFF.

This sequence joins TRBV6-5 and TRBJ2-3, with 8 nucleotides matching TRBD2. This CDR3 contains 16 residues. Looked up from germline, CDR1 is MNHEY and CDR2 is SVGAGI. With V trimmed by 3 bases and J by 1 base, 6 bases remained unmatched. CDR3 nucleotide sequence: TGTGCCAGCAGTTATGGAGCAGCGGGGGGCACAGATACGCAGTATTTT. It translates to CASSYGAAGGTDTQYF.

The rearrangement joins TRBV2 to TRBJ2-1; 13 bases map to TRBD2. V shed 2 bases, J shed 8 bases, and the junction held 6 bases outside the gene matches. The CDR3 is 16 residues long. CDR1 and CDR2 from the germline V gene are SNHLY and FYNNEI. The CDR3 DNA sequence: TGTGCCAGCAGTGAATTTAGGACTAGCGGGAGTGATGAGCAGTTCTTC. Translation: CASSEFRTSGSDEQFF.